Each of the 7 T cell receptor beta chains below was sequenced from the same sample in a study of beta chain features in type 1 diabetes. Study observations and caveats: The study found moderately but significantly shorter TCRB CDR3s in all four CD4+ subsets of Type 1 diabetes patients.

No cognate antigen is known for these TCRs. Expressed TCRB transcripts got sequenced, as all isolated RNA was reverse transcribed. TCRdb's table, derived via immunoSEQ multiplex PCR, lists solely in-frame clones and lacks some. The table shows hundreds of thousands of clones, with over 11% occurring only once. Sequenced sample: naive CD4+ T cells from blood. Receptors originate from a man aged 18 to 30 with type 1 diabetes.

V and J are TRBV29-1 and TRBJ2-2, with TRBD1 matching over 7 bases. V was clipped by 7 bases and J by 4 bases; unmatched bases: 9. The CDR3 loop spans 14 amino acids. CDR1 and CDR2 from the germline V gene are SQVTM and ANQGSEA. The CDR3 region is CSGVGGAGTGELFF. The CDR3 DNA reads TGCAGCGGTGTAGGGGGCGCGGGCACCGGGGAGCTGTTTTTT.

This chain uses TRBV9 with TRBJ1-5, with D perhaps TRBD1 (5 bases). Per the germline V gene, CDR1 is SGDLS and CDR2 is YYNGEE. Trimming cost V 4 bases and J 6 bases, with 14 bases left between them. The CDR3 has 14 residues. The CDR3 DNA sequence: TGTGCCAGCAGCCCCGACTTTGGGGCTCAGCCCCAGCATTTT. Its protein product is CASSPDFGAQPQHF. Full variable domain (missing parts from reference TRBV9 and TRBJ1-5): DSGVTQTPKHLITATGQRVTLRCSPRSGDLSVYWYQQSLDQGLQFLIQYYNGEERAKGNILERFSAQQFPDLHSELNLSSLELGDSALYFCASSPDFGAQPQHFGDGTRLSIL.

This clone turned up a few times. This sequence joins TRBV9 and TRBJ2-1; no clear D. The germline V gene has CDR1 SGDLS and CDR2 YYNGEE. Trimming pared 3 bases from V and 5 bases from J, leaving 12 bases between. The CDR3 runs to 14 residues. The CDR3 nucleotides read TGTGCCAGCAGCGAGGGCGGTAAAGACAATGAGCAGTTCTTC. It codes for CASSEGGKDNEQFF.

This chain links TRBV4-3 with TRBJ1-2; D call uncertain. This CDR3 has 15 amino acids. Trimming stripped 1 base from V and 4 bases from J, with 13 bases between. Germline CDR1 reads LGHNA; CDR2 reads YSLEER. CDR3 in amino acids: CASSQGTADSYGYTF. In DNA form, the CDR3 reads TGCGCCAGCAGCCAAGGAACGGCTGATTCCTATGGCTACACCTTC.

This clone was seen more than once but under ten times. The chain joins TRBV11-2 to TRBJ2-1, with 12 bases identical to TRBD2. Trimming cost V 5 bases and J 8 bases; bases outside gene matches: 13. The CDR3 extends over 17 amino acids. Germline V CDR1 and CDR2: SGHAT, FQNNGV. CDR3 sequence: CASSPRLAGERGDEQFF. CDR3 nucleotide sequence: TGTGCCAGCAGCCCGAGACTAGCGGGAGAAAGAGGGGATGAGCAGTTCTTC. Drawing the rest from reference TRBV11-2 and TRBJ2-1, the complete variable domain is EAGVAQSPRYKIIEKRQSVAFWCNPISGHATLYWYQQILGQGPKLLIQFQNNGVVDDSQLPKDRFSAERLKGVDSTLKIQPAKLEDSAVYLCASSPRLAGERGDEQFFGPGTRLTVL.

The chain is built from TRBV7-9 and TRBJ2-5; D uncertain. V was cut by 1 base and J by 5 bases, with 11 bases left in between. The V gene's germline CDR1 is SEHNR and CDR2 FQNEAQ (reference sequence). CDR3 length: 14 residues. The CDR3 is CASSLGGVWETQYF. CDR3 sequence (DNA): TGTGCCAGCAGCTTAGGGGGTGTATGGGAGACCCAGTACTTC.

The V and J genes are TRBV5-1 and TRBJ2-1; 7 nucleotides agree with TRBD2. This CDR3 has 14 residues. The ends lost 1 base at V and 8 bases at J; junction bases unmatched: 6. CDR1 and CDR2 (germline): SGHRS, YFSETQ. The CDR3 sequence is CASSLTLRGDEQFF. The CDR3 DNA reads TGCGCCAGCAGCTTGACCCTACGGGGGGATGAGCAGTTCTTC.